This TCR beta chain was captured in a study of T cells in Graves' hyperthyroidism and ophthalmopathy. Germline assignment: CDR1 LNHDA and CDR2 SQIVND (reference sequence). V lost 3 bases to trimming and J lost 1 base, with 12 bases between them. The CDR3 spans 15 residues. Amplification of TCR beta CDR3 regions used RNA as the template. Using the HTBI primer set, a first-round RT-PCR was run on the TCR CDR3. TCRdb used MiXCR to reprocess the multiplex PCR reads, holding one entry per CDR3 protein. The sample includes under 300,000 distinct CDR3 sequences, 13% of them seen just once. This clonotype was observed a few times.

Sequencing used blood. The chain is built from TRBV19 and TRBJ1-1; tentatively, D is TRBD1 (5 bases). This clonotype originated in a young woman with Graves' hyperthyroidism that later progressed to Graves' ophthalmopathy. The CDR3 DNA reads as TGTGCCAGTAGTATCCCCAGGGTGGGGAACACTGAAGCTTTCTTT. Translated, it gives CASSIPRVGNTEAFF.